Each of the 15 T cell receptor beta chains below was sequenced from the same sample in a study of STAT5B mutations in CD4+ large granular lymphocyte leukemia. TCRdb keeps only in-frame clones here, not all; method: immunoSEQ multiplex PCR. The sample has about 30,000 clones, approximately 79% seen once. Sequencing used CD4+ T cells from blood buffy coats. Every receptor here comes from a human donor in good health.

The chain joins TRBV19 to TRBJ2-5; D is possibly TRBD1 (5 bases). Germline loops: CDR1 LNHDA, CDR2 SQIVND (reference sequence). CDR3 length: 15 amino acids. V was cut by 1 base and J by 5 bases, with 14 bases left in between. CDR3: CASSIVGVPRETQYF. Written as DNA, the CDR3 is TGTGCCAGTAGTATAGTAGGGGTGCCCAGGGAGACCCAGTACTTC.

This chain connects TRBV6-6 to TRBJ2-3; D is unclear. CDR1 MNHNY and CDR2 SVGAGI come from the germline V gene (reference sequence). The CDR3 covers 15 residues. V shed 6 bases and J shed 1 base, with 14 bases lying between them. The CDR3 nucleotides read TGTGCCAGCAGGAGAGAGGCCCTCCGCACAGATACGCAGTATTTT. This codes for CASRREALRTDTQYF.

The chain carries TRBV11-3 and TRBJ2-2; no firm D call. Trimming removed 0 bases at V and 7 bases at J, with 12 bases between. Germline CDR1 reads SGHNT; CDR2 reads YENEEA. The CDR3 covers 15 residues. The CDR3, as DNA: TGTGCCAGCAGCTTAGATCTAAGGTTGATCGGGGAGCTGTTTTTT. It codes for CASSLDLRLIGELFF.

This clone has only one observation. This chain links TRBV5-5 with TRBJ1-1; maybe TRBD1 (5 bases). Trimming cost V 3 bases and J 1 base, with 13 bases left between them. The CDR3 covers 15 residues. The germline CDR1 and CDR2 sequences are SGHKS and YYEKEE (reference sequence). The DNA of the CDR3 is TGTGCCAGCAGCTGGGGCACCCTCGGGAACACTGAAGCTTTCTTT. It is translated as CASSWGTLGNTEAFF.

This chain uses TRBV5-1 with TRBJ2-2, with 8 bases fitting TRBD1. CDR1 and CDR2 (germline): SGHRS, YFSETQ. Losses at the gene ends were 4 bases for V and 5 bases for J; bases not matched to a gene: 7. There are 15 residues in the CDR3. CDR3 sequence: CASSPDRVGTGELFF. In DNA, the CDR3 is TGCGCCAGCAGCCCGGACAGGGTGGGGACCGGGGAGCTGTTTTTT.

This clone is categorized as medium-sized. This chain uses TRBV20-1 with TRBJ1-1; D remains ambiguous. Germline CDR1 and CDR2: DFQATT and SNEGSKA (reference sequence). V was pared by 1 base and J by 4 bases, with 4 bases between. The CDR3 runs to 11 residues. CDR3 sequence reads: CSARGATEAFF. The DNA of the CDR3 is TGCAGTGCTAGAGGGGCCACTGAAGCTTTCTTT.

The chain uses TRBV5-1 and TRBJ2-3, with a tentative D call TRBD1 (5 bases). Trimming shortened V by 2 bases and J by 2 bases, and 12 bases separated the two germline ends. From germline, CDR1 is SGHRS and CDR2 YFSETQ. The CDR3 is 15 amino acids. The CDR3 region is CASSLIQGLTDTQYF. DNA of the CDR3: TGCGCCAGCAGCTTAATTCAGGGCCTCACAGATACGCAGTATTTT.

The chain carries TRBV9 and TRBJ1-3; D is unresolved. Looked up from germline, CDR1 is SGDLS and CDR2 is YYNGEE. The CDR3 is 16 residues long. Deletions cut 1 base from V and 1 base from J, with 12 bases between. The CDR3 sequence is CASSVSPEGSGNTIYF. CDR3 DNA sequence: TGTGCCAGCAGCGTAAGCCCCGAAGGGTCTGGAAACACCATATATTTT. The whole variable domain, filled in from reference TRBV9 and TRBJ1-3, reads DSGVTQTPKHLITATGQRVTLRCSPRSGDLSVYWYQQSLDQGLQFLIQYYNGEERAKGNILERFSAQQFPDLHSELNLSSLELGDSALYFCASSVSPEGSGNTIYFGEGSWLTVV.

V and J are TRBV2 and TRBJ1-4; D ambiguous. This CDR3 is 12 amino acids long. V dropped 2 bases and J dropped 6 bases, with 4 bases sitting between them. Germline lookup yields CDR1 SNHLY and CDR2 FYNNEI. The CDR3 DNA reads as TGTGCCAGCAGTGAATTATATGAAAAACTGTTTTTT. Protein: CASSELYEKLFF.

The CDR3 region has the DNA TGTGCCACCCGGGGGGGTTGGGATGAAAAACTGTTTTTT. This sequence encodes CATRGGWDEKLFF. The chain employs TRBV28 and TRBJ1-4; possible D gene TRBD1, 5 bases. CDR3 length equals 13 residues. In germline, CDR1 is MDHEN, CDR2 SYDVKM. V gave up 10 bases and J gave up 6 bases, with 15 bases separating them.

This chain connects TRBV7-7 to TRBJ2-3; tentatively, D is TRBD2 (5 bases). The germline V gene encodes CDR1 SSHAT and CDR2 FNYEAQ (reference sequence). Trimming took off 4 bases at V and 2 bases at J, with 7 bases between the two ends. The length of the CDR3 is 13 residues. The DNA of the CDR3 is TGTGCCAGCAGCTCGGACTTCACAGATACGCAGTATTTT. It yields the protein CASSSDFTDTQYF.

The gene calls are TRBV28 and TRBJ1-5, with 7 bases that match TRBD1. Trimming cost V 6 bases and J 0 bases; bases outside gene matches: 5. Germline V gives CDR1 MDHEN, CDR2 SYDVKM. The CDR3 sequence is 15 residues long. The CDR3 here is CASRTGTVSNQPQHF. CDR3 sequence (DNA): TGTGCCAGCAGAACCGGGACAGTTAGCAATCAGCCCCAGCATTTT.

The chain carries TRBV5-1 and TRBJ2-2; 15 bases map to TRBD2. This CDR3 has 17 amino acids. Germline CDR1 is SGHRS and CDR2 is YFSETQ. V dropped 4 bases and J dropped 1; count of bases not matched to a gene: 2. The CDR3 coding sequence is TGCGCCAGCAGCGGGACTAGCGGGGGGTTGAACACCGGGGAGCTGTTTTTT. It codes for CASSGTSGGLNTGELFF.

The chain combines TRBV7-9 with TRBJ2-7; perhaps TRBD2 as D (5 bases). Germline CDR1 and CDR2: SEHNR and FQNEAQ (reference sequence). The V end was cut by 4 bases, the J end by 5 bases, with 9 bases between. CDR3 length: 12 residues. CDR3 DNA: TGTGCCAGCAGCTCTGGGAGTAACGAGCAGTACTTC. Translated, it gives CASSSGSNEQYF.

The rearrangement uses TRBV5-4 and TRBJ2-1, with D possibly being TRBD2 (6 bases). Germline assignment: CDR1 SGHNT and CDR2 YYREEE (reference sequence). The CDR3 spans 13 residues. With 4 bases removed from V and 12 bases from J, the gap between germline ends came to 17 bases. CDR3 bases: TGTGCCAGCAGCCGGGATCTGGAGGGACGGCAGTTCTTC. Amino acids: CASSRDLEGRQFF.